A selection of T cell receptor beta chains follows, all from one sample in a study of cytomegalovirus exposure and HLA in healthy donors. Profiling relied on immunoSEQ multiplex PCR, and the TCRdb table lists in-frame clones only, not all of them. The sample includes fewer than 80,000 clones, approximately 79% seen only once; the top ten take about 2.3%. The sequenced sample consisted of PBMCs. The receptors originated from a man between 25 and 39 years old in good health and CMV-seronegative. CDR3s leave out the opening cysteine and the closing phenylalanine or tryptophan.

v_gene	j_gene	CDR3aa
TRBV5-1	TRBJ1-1	ASSLDRGANAEAF
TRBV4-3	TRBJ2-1	ASSQETGSYNEQF
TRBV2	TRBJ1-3	ASGGGSATGETAPSRNTIY
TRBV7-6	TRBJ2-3	ASSLERYGQGPLPDTQY
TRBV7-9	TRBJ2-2	ASSLGQGASGELF
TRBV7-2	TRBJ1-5	ASSLEFSNQPQH
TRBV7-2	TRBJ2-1	ASSLEAVSEQF
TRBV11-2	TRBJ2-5	ASSLGYSETQY
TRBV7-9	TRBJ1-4	ASSLVRGTNEKLF
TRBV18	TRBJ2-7	ASSPLQNSYEQY
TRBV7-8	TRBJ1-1	ASSTDRGRVGLRAF
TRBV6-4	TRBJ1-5	ASSPTWGQPQH
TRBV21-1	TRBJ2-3	ASICPTGINDTQY
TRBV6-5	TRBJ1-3	ASSYSRQHSGNTIY
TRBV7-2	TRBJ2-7	ASSLAVDYSYEQY
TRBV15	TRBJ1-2	ATSKDRKAGQGWSYGYT
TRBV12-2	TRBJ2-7	ASRGTSGSCGEQY
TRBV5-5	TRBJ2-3	ASSSPKGSGGDTQY
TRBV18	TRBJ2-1	ASSPLEGGGHEQF
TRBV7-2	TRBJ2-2	ASSFQGVNTGELF
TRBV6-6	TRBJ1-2	ASSPQARGKDGYT
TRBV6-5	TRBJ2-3	ASSSREVLDTQY
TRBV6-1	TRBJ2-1	ASRVLASGHNEQF
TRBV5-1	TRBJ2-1	ASKQREGISNEQF
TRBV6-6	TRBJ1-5	ASEGGTHQPQH
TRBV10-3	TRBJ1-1	AIKDSTGSEAF
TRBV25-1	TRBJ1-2	ASWGQGRHYGYT
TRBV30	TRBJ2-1	AWKGLIEQF
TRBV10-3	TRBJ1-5	AISDGEYSNQPQH
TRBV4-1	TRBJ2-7	ASSPPILAGSCEQY
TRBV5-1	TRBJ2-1	ASSSETGESYNEQF
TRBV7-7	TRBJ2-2	ASSQEVINTGELF
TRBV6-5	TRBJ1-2	ASRTGKVLGGYT
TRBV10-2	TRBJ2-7	ASSEQQGGEQY
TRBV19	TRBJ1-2	ASYSGRGPSIYGYT
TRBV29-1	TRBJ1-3	SVLTGGTDTIY
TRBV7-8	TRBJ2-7	ASSYPSGRITYEQY
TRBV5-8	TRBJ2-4	ASSRNWGEDIQY
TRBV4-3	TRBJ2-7	ASSQTFGTGAYEQY
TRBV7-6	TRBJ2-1	ASSLGAGSSYNEQF
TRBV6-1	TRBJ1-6	ASSRQGFNSPLH
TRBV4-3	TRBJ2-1	ASSQFLLQEQF